The clone carrying this T cell receptor beta chain occurred many times. Its specificity is not known. V was pared by 7 bases and J by 5 bases, with 26 bases between. The CDR3 runs 17 residues. Germline loops: CDR1 MNHNY, CDR2 SVGAGI (reference sequence). This specimen belongs to a study of post-analysis software for immune sequencing data. On the study more broadly: The disease courses covered relapsing-remitting, secondary progressive and progressive-relapsing multiple sclerosis.

Unique molecular identifiers were built into the TCR beta cDNA libraries. The authors obtained approximately 460,000 cDNA molecules from about 0.94 to 9.7 million T cells. TCRdb fed the PCR reads into MiXCR, producing one record per CDR3 protein. The table has a few hundred thousand distinct CDR3 sequences, approximately 31% seen once. Study conclusions and caveats: F-measure co-clustering was strong for batch-matched samples. The study found TRBV5-6, TRBV5-1 and TRBV20-1 among five TRBV segments more frequent in patients than controls.

V and J are TRBV6-6 and TRBJ2-5; possibly TRBD2 for D (6 bases). Sequencing was carried out using blood. The sequence came from a girl aged 2 to 17 with multiple sclerosis. CDR3 bases: TGTGCCAGCATTTCGGGCCGGGACTCCCATGGGGGGGAGACCCAGTACTTC. The encoded protein is CASISGRDSHGGETQYF.